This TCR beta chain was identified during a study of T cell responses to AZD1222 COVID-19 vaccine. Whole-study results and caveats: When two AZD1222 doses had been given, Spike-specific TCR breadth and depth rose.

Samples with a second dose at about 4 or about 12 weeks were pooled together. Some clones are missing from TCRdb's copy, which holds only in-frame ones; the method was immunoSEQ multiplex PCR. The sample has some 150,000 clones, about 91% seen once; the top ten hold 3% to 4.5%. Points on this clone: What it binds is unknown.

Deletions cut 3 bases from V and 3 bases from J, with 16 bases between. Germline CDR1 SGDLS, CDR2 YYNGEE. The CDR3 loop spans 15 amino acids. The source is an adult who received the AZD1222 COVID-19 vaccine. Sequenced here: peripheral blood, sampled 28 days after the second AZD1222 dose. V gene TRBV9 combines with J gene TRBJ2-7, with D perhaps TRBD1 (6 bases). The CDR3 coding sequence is TGTGCCAGCAGCGGGGACATCAACCCTGACTACGAGCAGTACTTC. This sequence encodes CASSGDINPDYEQYF.